The rows below give T cell receptor beta chains drawn from one sample of a study of T cell responses to AZD1222 COVID-19 vaccine. Repertoires were generated with immunoSEQ multiplex PCR, while TCRdb's copy carries only in-frame clones and drops some. This sample yields 90,000 to 120,000 clones, of which 86% are seen a single time; 2.5% to 4% belongs to the top ten. Material: peripheral blood, obtained 28 days after the second dose of the MenACWY control vaccine. All receptors derive from an adult who received the MenACWY meningococcal vaccine as a control. CDR3s include the opening cysteine and the closing phenylalanine or tryptophan. D genes are given only for firm matches. Clone size appears in some rows only: once, few, many, or a class for an expanded clone.

V	size	J	D	CDR3	DNA
TRBV6-2/TRBV6-3	once	TRBJ1-2	.	CASSYSGGYGYTF	TGTGCCAGCAGTTACTCAGGGGGCTATGGCTACACCTTC
TRBV19	.	TRBJ1-2	TRBD1	CASSGTGSSYGYTF	TGTGCCAGCTCCGGGACAGGGTCAAGCTATGGCTACACCTTC
TRBV4-1	.	TRBJ2-3	.	CASSQGVYRGTDTQYF	TGCGCCAGCAGCCAAGGGGTATACAGGGGCACAGATACGCAGTATTTT
TRBV28	.	TRBJ1-1	TRBD1	CASSPSGQGATEAFF	TGTGCCAGCAGTCCCTCGGGACAGGGGGCCACTGAAGCTTTCTTT
TRBV4-1	.	TRBJ2-5	TRBD2	CASSQDGGPSGGQETQYF	TGCGCCAGCAGCCAAGATGGGGGGCCTAGCGGGGGCCAAGAGACCCAGTACTTC
TRBV9	.	TRBJ1-1	TRBD1	CASSVADRGPEAFF	TGTGCCAGCAGCGTAGCGGACAGGGGACCTGAAGCTTTCTTT
TRBV2	few	TRBJ2-2	.	CASSELPSGELFF	TGTGCCAGCAGTGAACTCCCGAGCGGGGAGCTGTTTTTT
TRBV4-2	.	TRBJ1-2	TRBD1	CASSQFSGQGAPGYTF	TGTGCCAGCAGCCAATTTAGTGGACAGGGGGCGCCTGGCTACACCTTC
TRBV5-4	.	TRBJ1-6	.	CASSSRTGNSPLHF	TGTGCCAGCAGCTCTCGAACGGGTAATTCACCCCTCCACTTT
TRBV7-3	.	TRBJ2-1	.	CASSLNGRTGQFF	TGTGCCAGCAGCTTAAATGGTCGGACCGGGCAGTTCTTC
TRBV20-1	.	TRBJ1-2	.	CSARGGYGYTF	TGCAGTGCGCGCGGGGGCTATGGCTACACCTTC
TRBV18	.	TRBJ2-7	.	CASSPGQTGYEQYF	TGTGCCAGCTCACCCGGACAGACCGGCTACGAGCAGTACTTC
TRBV20-1	.	TRBJ1-4	.	CSAGFNEKLFF	TGCAGTGCAGGGTTTAATGAAAAACTGTTTTTT
TRBV4-1	.	TRBJ2-5	.	CASSQVRGVETQYF	TGCGCCAGCAGCCAAGTCAGGGGAGTCGAGACCCAGTACTTC
TRBV28	.	TRBJ1-2	.	CASSPGSLGYTF	TGTGCCAGCAGTCCAGGATCGCTTGGCTACACCTTC
TRBV6-5	few	TRBJ2-1	.	CASSYRAGNEQFF	TGTGCCAGCAGTTACAGGGCAGGGAATGAGCAGTTCTTC
TRBV7-2	.	TRBJ1-6	.	CASSFGDSPLHF	TGTGCCAGCAGCTTCGGCGATTCACCCCTCCACTTT
TRBV19	.	TRBJ1-2	TRBD1	CASSWTDRASYGYTF	TGTGCCAGTAGTTGGACAGACAGGGCAAGCTATGGCTACACCTTC
TRBV11-2	.	TRBJ1-5	.	CASSLEGDNQPQHF	TGTGCCAGCAGCTTAGAGGGAGACAATCAGCCCCAGCATTTT